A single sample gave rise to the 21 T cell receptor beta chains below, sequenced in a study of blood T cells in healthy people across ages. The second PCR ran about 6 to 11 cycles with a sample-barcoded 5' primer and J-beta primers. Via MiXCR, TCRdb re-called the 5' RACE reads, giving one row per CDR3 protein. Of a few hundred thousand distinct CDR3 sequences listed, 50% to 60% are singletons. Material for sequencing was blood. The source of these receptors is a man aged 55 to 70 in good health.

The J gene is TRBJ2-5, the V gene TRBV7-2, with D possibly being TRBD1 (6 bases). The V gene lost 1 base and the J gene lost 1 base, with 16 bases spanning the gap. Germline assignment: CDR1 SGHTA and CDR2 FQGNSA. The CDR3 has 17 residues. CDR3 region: CASSLVGSTGPQETQYF. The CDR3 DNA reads TGTGCCAGCAGCTTAGTAGGGTCGACAGGACCCCAAGAGACCCAGTACTTC.

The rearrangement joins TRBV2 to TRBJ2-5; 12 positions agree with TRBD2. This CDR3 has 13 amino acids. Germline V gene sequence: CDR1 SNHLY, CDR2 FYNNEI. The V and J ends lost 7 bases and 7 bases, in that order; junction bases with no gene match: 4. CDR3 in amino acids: CASMRLAGATQYF. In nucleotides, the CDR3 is TGTGCCAGCATGCGACTAGCGGGGGCGACCCAGTACTTC.

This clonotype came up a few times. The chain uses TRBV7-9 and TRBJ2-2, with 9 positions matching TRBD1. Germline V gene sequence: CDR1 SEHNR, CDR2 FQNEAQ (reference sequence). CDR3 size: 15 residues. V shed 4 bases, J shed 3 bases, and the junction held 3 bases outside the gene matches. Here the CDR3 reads CASSSGQGYTGELFF. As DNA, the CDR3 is TGTGCCAGCAGCTCCGGACAGGGGTACACCGGGGAGCTGTTTTTT.

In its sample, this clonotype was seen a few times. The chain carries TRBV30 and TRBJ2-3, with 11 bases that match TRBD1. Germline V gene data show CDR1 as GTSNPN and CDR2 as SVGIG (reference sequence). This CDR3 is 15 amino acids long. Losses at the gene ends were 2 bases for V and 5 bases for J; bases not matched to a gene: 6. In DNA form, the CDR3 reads TGTGCCTGGAGTCCCGGGACAGGGGGTCGAGATACGCAGTATTTT. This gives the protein CAWSPGTGGRDTQYF.

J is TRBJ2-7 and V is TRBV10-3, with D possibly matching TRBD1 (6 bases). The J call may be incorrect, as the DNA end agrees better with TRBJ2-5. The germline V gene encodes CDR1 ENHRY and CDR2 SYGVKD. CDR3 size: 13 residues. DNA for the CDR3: TGTGCCATCAGCGGGACACAACAAGAGACCCAGTACTTC. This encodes CAISGTQQETQYF.

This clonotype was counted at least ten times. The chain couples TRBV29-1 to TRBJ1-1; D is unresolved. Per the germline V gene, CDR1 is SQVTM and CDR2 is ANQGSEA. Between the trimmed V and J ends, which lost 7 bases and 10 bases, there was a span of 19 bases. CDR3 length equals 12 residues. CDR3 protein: CSAIDGQKGAFF. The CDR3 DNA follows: TGCAGCGCCATCGACGGGCAAAAGGGAGCTTTCTTT. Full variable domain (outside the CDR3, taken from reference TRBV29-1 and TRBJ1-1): SAVISQKPSRDICQRGTSLTIQCQVDSQVTMMFWYRQQPGQSLTLIATANQGSEATYESGFVIDKFPISRPNLTFSTLTVSNMSPEDSSIYLCSAIDGQKGAFFGQGTRLTVV.

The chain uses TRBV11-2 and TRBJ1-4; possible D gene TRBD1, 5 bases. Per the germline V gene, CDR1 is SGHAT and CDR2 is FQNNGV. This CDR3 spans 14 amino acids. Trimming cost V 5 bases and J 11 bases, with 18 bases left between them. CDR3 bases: TGTGCCAGCAGCCCCTACGATGTTAAGGGGAAACTGTTTTTT. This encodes CASSPYDVKGKLFF.

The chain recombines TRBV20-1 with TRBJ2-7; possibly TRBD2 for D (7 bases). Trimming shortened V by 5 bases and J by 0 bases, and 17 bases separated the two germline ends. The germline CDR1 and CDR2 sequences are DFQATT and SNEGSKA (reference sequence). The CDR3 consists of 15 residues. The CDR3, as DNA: TGCAGTGCTCCCCCGTCTAGGGGGGGCTCCTACGAGCAGTACTTC. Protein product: CSAPPSRGGSYEQYF.

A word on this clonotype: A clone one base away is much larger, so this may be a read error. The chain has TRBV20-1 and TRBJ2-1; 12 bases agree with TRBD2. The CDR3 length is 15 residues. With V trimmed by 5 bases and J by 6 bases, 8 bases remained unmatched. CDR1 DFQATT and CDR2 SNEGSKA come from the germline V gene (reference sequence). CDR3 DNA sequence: TGCAGTGCTCTTTGGACTAGCGGGATGGTCAATGAGCAGTTCTTC. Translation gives CSALWTSGMVNEQFF.

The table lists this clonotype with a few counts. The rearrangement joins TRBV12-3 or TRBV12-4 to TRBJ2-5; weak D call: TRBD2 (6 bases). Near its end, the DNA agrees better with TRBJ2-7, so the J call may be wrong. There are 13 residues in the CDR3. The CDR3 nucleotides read TGTGCCAGCAAGTACGGGAGCATGTACGAGCAGTACTTC. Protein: CASKYGSMYEQYF.

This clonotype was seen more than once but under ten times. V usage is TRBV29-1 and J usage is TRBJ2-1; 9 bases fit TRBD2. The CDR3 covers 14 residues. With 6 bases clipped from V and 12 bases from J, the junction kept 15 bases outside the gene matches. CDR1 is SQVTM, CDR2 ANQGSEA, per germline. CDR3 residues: CSVLAGALGSGQFF. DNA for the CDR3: TGCAGCGTATTAGCGGGGGCCTTGGGCAGTGGGCAGTTCTTC.

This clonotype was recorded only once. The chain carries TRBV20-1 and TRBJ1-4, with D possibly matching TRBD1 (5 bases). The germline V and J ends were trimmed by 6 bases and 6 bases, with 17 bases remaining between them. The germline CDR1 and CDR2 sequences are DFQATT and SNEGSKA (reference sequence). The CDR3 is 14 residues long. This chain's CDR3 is CSASRAGGHEKLFF. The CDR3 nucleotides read TGCAGTGCCAGCAGGGCTGGGGGACATGAAAAACTGTTTTTT.

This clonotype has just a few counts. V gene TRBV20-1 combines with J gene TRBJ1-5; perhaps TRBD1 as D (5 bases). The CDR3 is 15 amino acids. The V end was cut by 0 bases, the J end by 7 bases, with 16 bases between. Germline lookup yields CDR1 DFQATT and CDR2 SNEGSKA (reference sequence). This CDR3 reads CSARDPGRGDQPQHF. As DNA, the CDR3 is TGCAGTGCTAGAGATCCCGGGAGAGGGGACCAGCCCCAGCATTTT.

This chain's CDR3 is CSARRLSRGDDRNQPQHF. The CDR3 DNA reads as TGCAGTGCTAGAAGGTTGTCGAGGGGGGACGATCGCAATCAGCCCCAGCATTTT. The genes are TRBV20-1 and TRBJ1-5; possibly TRBD1 for D (6 bases). The CDR3 is 18 residues long. V gave up 2 bases and J gave up 2 bases, with 22 bases separating them. The germline gives CDR1 DFQATT, CDR2 SNEGSKA (reference sequence).

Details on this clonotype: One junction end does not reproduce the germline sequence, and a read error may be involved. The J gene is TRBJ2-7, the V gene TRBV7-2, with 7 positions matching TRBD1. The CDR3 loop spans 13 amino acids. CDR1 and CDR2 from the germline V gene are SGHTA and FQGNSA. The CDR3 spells CVSARDRNYEQYF. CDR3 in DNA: TGTGTCAGCGCCAGGGACAGAAACTACGAGCAGTACTTC.

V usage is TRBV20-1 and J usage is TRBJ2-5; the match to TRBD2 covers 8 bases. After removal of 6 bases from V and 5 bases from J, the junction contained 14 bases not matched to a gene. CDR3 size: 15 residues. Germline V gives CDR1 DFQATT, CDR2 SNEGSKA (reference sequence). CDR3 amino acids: CSAPTGGAAQETQYF. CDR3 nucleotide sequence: TGCAGTGCCCCGACGGGGGGGGCAGCTCAGGAGACCCAGTACTTC.

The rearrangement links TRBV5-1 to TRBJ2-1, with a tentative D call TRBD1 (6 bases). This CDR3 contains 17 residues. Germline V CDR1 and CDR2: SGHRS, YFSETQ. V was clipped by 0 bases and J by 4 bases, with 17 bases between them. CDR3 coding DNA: TGCGCCAGCAGCTTGGGGACAGCCCCTCTTGTTTACAATGAGCAGTTCTTC. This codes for CASSLGTAPLVYNEQFF.

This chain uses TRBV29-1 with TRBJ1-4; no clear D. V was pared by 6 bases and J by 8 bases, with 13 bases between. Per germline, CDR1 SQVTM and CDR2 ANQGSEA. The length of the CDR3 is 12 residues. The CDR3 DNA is TGCAGCGTCGGACGGGCCGGGGAAAAACTGTTTTTT. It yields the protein CSVGRAGEKLFF.

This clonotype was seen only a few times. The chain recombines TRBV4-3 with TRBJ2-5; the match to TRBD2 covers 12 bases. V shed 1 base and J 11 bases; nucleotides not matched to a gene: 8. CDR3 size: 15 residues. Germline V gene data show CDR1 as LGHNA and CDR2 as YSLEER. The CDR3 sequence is CASSQGLAGAVEQYF. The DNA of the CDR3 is TGCGCCAGCAGCCAAGGACTAGCGGGAGCTGTTGAGCAGTACTTC.

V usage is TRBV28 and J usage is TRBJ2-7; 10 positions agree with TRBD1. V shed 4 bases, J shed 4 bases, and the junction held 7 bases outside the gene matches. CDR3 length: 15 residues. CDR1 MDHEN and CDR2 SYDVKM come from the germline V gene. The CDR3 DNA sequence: TGTGCCAGCAGTTCGTCGGGACAGGGGATATACGAGCAGTACTTC. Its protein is CASSSSGQGIYEQYF.

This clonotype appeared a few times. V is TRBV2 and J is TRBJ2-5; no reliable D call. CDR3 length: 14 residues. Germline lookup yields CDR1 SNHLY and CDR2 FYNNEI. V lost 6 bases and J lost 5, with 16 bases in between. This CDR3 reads CASRAHGSRETQYF. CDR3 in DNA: TGTGCCAGCAGGGCTCACGGATCTCGGGAGACCCAGTACTTC.